Given below is one TCR beta chain in context. Profiling relied on immunoSEQ multiplex PCR, and the TCRdb table lists in-frame clones only, not all of them. The sample contains 150,000 or so clones, roughly 90% of which appear only once. The sample comes from a study of T cell responses to AZD1222 COVID-19 vaccine. In germline, CDR1 is LGHNA, CDR2 YNFKEQ. The CDR3 is 17 residues long. V was shortened by 1 base and J by 0 bases, with 13 bases between the two germline ends. Sequencing was performed on peripheral blood, taken on day 0 of AZD1222 vaccination. This chain uses TRBV4-2 with TRBJ1-3; no clear D. This sequence was found in an adult in good health. The DNA of the CDR3 is TGTGCCAGCAGCCAAGGTAGTTCAGGAGGCTCTGGAAACACCATATATTTT. This sequence encodes CASSQGSSGGSGNTIYF.